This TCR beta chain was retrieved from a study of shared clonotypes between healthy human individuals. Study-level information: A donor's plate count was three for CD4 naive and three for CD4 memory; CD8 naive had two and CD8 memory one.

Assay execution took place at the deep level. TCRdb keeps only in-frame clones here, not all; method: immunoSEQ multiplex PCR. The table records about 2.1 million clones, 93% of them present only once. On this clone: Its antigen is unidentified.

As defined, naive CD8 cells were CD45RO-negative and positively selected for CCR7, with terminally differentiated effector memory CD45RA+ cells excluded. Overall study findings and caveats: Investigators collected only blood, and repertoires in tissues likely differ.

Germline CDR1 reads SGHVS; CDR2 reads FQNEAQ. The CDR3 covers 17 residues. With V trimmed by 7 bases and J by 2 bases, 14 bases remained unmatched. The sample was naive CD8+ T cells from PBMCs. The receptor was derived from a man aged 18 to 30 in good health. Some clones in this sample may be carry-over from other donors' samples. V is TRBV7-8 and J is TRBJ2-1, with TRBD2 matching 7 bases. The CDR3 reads CASIRTRGAGPYNEQFF. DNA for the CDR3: TGTGCCAGCATCAGGACCCGGGGAGCGGGACCCTACAATGAGCAGTTCTTC. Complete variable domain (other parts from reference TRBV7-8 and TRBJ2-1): GAGVSQSPRYKVAKRGQDVALRCDPISGHVSLFWYQQALGQGPEFLTYFQNEAQLDKSGLPSDRFFAERPEGSVSTLKIQRTQQEDSAVYLCASIRTRGAGPYNEQFFGPGTRLTVL.